This T cell receptor beta chain emerged from a study of OX40 agonist ivuxolimab in advanced cancers. The germline gives CDR1 ENHRY, CDR2 SYGVKD. Trimming at V came to 3 bases and at J to 3 bases, leaving 9 bases not matched to a gene. The CDR3 is 17 amino acids. Profiling relied on immunoSEQ multiplex PCR, and the TCRdb table lists in-frame clones only, not all of them. The sample contains tens of thousands of clones, 91% of which appear only once. A note on this clone: Its specificity is not known.

Findings and caveats of the study: At 0.1 to 3.0 mg/kg and by week 6, clonal expansion occurred in CD4+ and CD8+ blood T cells. Among the lowest peripheral clonal expansion occurred in 0.1-3.0 mg/kg partial responders.

This sequence joins TRBV10-3 and TRBJ2-2; 8 bases are shared with TRBD1. The sequence came from an adult with an advanced solid tumor such as melanoma, head and neck, liver or kidney cancer. This specimen was CD4+ or CD8+ T cells sorted from blood, taken in a trial of the OX40 agonist ivuxolimab. CDR3 sequence: CAISDPTGTGDTGELFF. The CDR3 nucleotides read TGTGCCATCAGTGATCCTACAGGGACAGGAGACACCGGGGAGCTGTTTTTT.